This T cell receptor beta chain stems from a study of shared clonotypes between healthy human individuals. The CDR3 is made up of 14 amino acids. Germline V gives CDR1 SEHNR, CDR2 FQNEAQ (reference sequence). The germline V and J ends were trimmed by 0 bases and 5 bases, with 7 bases remaining between them. Study-wide results and limits: Although depth was large, rarefaction showed that sequencing of the sorted subsets was incomplete. Compared with memory subsets, naive subsets generally had larger estimated richness.

Naivety among CD8 cells was defined by CD45RO negativity and positive CCR7 selection, thereby excluding terminally differentiated effector memory CD45RA+ cells. The study drew its donors from healthy HIV-negative adults without recent acute infections or vaccinations. Using immunoSEQ multiplex PCR, the repertoire was profiled, and TCRdb retains in-frame clones only, with some absent. Of roughly 2,000,000 clones in the sample, 90% to 95% were seen once. Turning to this clone: Its cognate antigen is unknown. Distinct nucleotide sequences in the sample also encode this CDR3.

Sequenced: naive CD8+ T cells from PBMCs. The clonotype comes from a man between 18 and 35 years old in good health. Some clones in this sample may be carry-over from other donors' samples. This chain uses TRBV7-9 with TRBJ2-2, with no clear D. CDR3 DNA sequence: TGTGCCAGCAGCTTAGCGCTTGGGACCGGGGAGCTGTTTTTT. Its translation: CASSLALGTGELFF.